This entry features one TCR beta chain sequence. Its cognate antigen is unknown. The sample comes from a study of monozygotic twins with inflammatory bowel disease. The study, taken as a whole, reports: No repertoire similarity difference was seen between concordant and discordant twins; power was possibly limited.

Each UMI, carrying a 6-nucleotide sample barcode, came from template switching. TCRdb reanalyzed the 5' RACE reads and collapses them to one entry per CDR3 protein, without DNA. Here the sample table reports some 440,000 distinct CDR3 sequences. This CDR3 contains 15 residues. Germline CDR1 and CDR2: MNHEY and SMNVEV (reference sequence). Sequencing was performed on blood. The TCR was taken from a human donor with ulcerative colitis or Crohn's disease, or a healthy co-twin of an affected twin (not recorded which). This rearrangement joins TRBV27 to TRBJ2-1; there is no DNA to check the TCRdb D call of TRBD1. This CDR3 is CASTVLGGTYNEQFF.